Presented here are 24 T cell receptor beta chains from one specimen sequenced in a study of T cells expressing NK-cell markers. With the 5' RACE reads reprocessed, TCRdb shows one record per CDR3 protein and no DNA. There are 400,000 to 500,000 distinct CDR3 sequences in the sample, with 7.3% held by the top ten. Sequences were obtained from blood T cells: a sorted CD56 or NKG2C T cell subset, CD4+ or CD8+ T cells, or bulk PBMC T cells (not recorded which). These receptors came from a woman between 18 and 70 years old in good health.

The CDR3 is CASSLVSISNQPQHF. The chain links TRBV12-3 or TRBV12-4 to TRBJ1-5. This CDR3 contains 15 residues.

The chain uses TRBV25-1 and TRBJ2-3. The CDR3 is 13 amino acids. Looked up from germline, CDR1 is MGHDK and CDR2 is SYGVNS. Here the CDR3 reads CASSEYPTDTQYF.

This chain uses TRBV5-6 with TRBJ1-1; the D gene TCRdb calls, TRBD1, cannot be checked with no DNA. Germline values: CDR1 SGHDT, CDR2 YYEEEE. The CDR3 loop spans 13 amino acids. The CDR3 spells CASSRDRGTEAFF.

CDR3 region: CASSMEVSYGYTF. The rearrangement joins TRBV19 to TRBJ1-2. This CDR3 region has 13 residues. Germline V CDR1 and CDR2: LNHDA, SQIVND (reference sequence).

J is TRBJ2-1 and V is TRBV9; no DNA is available, so the TRBD2 call from TCRdb remains unchecked. CDR3 size: 13 residues. Germline V gene lookup returns CDR1 SGDLS and CDR2 YYNGEE. The CDR3 loop reads CASSAGLAGEQFF.

V gene TRBV5-6 combines with J gene TRBJ2-1. The CDR3 sequence is 15 residues long. Germline V gene data show CDR1 as SGHDT and CDR2 as YYEEEE. This chain's CDR3 is CASSLERNSYNEQFF.

The V gene is TRBV28, the J gene TRBJ2-1; absent DNA, TCRdb's TRBD2 call cannot be checked. The V gene's germline CDR1 is MDHEN and CDR2 SYDVKM. This CDR3 region has 16 residues. CDR3 amino acids: CASSGLLAGELNEQFF.

The V gene is TRBV27, the J gene TRBJ2-2; as DNA is missing, the TRBD2 call by TCRdb cannot be tested. The germline V gene encodes CDR1 MNHEY and CDR2 SMNVEV (reference sequence). CDR3 length: 16 amino acids. This chain's CDR3 is CASSAGTSANTGELFF.

This chain connects TRBV7-9 to TRBJ2-4; the D gene TCRdb calls, TRBD1, cannot be checked with no DNA. The CDR3 covers 15 residues. Germline loops: CDR1 SEHNR, CDR2 FQNEAQ (reference sequence). CDR3 sequence: CASSTRDSRENIQYF.

CDR3 sequence: CASSQDVRGGASVNTEAFF. The V and J genes are TRBV4-3 and TRBJ1-1; absent DNA, TCRdb's TRBD1 call cannot be checked. CDR3 length equals 19 residues. Germline-derived CDR1 and CDR2 are LGHNA and YSLEER.

The chain couples TRBV7-2 to TRBJ2-3; TCRdb's D gene call, TRBD2, goes unchecked for lack of DNA. CDR1 is SGHTA and CDR2 is FQGNSA in the germline V gene. The length of the CDR3 is 16 residues. The CDR3 protein is CASSLVHGGGTDTQYF.

The V gene is TRBV5-1, the J gene TRBJ2-5; as DNA is missing, the TRBD2 call by TCRdb cannot be tested. Germline CDR1 is SGHRS and CDR2 is YFSETQ. CDR3 length: 16 residues. CDR3 sequence: CASSRGTSGRQETQYF.

The chain recombines TRBV7-8 with TRBJ1-1. The germline CDR1 and CDR2 sequences are SGHVS and FQNEAQ. This CDR3 comprises 14 residues. The CDR3: CASSLAEANTEAFF.

The rearrangement joins TRBV12-3 or TRBV12-4 to TRBJ2-2. CDR3 length: 12 amino acids. The CDR3 loop reads CASLGVTGELFF.

The chain couples TRBV19 to TRBJ1-4. This CDR3 has 15 residues. Germline V lookup: CDR1 LNHDA, CDR2 SQIVND (reference sequence). CDR3 loop: CASRSTTRGNEKLFF. Combining the CDR3 with reference TRBV19 and TRBJ1-4 gives the whole variable domain DGGITQSPKYLFRKEGQNVTLSCEQNLNHDAMYWYRQDPGQGLRLIYYSQIVNDFQKGDIAEGYSVSREKKESFPLTVTSAQKNPTAFYLCASRSTTRGNEKLFFGSGTQLSVL.

CDR3 sequence reads: CSAQPPTAKETQYF. V usage is TRBV20-1 and J usage is TRBJ2-5; as DNA is missing, the TRBD1 call by TCRdb cannot be tested. Germline V gene lookup returns CDR1 DFQATT and CDR2 SNEGSKA (reference sequence). The CDR3 sequence is 14 residues long.

The rearrangement links TRBV30 to TRBJ2-7. This CDR3 has 11 residues. Per the germline V gene, CDR1 is GTSNPN and CDR2 is SVGIG (reference sequence). CDR3 sequence: CAWTEAYEQYF.

CDR3 residues: CASSDPGNTEAFF. The chain has TRBV25-1 and TRBJ1-1; TCRdb indicates TRBD1, and absent DNA this call remains unverified. CDR3 length: 13 residues. Germline V lookup: CDR1 MGHDK, CDR2 SYGVNS. Supplemented by reference TRBV25-1 and TRBJ1-1, the full variable domain reads EADIYQTPRYLVIGTGKKITLECSQTMGHDKMYWYQQDPGMELHLIHYSYGVNSTEKGDLSSESTVSRIRTEHFPLTLESARPSHTSQYLCASSDPGNTEAFFGQGTRLTVV.

The CDR3 here is CASSLKRTGMNTEAFF. The V call is TRBV5-6, the J call TRBJ1-1; TCRdb designates TRBD1, a call that cannot be tested without DNA. From germline, CDR1 is SGHDT and CDR2 YYEEEE. The CDR3 length is 16 residues.

The chain uses TRBV7-2 and TRBJ1-6; TCRdb outputs TRBD1, but without DNA this stays unchecked. This CDR3 has 14 residues. The germline V gene has CDR1 SGHTA and CDR2 FQGNSA. CDR3 amino acids: CASSTTPGYSPLHF.

The gene calls are TRBV7-9 and TRBJ2-1; the TRBD2 assignment by TCRdb is unverifiable without DNA. This CDR3 is 16 amino acids long. Germline V gene sequence: CDR1 SEHNR, CDR2 FQNEAQ (reference sequence). The CDR3 here is CASIIRGRPTDNEQFF.

This chain links TRBV7-9 with TRBJ2-2; TCRdb's assignment of TRBD1 cannot be checked, as there is no DNA. The CDR3 has 13 amino acids. Germline CDR1 is SEHNR and CDR2 is FQNEAQ (reference sequence). The CDR3 spells CASRTGLNGELFF.

V and J are TRBV4-3 and TRBJ2-3; TCRdb's D gene call, TRBD1, goes unchecked for lack of DNA. Germline V lookup: CDR1 LGHNA, CDR2 YSLEER. The CDR3 has 17 residues. The CDR3 loop is CASSQTALDNRDDTQYF.

The chain recombines TRBV18 with TRBJ2-7; absent DNA, TCRdb's TRBD2 call cannot be checked. Germline loops: CDR1 KGHSH, CDR2 LQKENI. This CDR3 has 15 residues. CDR3 amino acids: CASALHRDSAYEQYF.